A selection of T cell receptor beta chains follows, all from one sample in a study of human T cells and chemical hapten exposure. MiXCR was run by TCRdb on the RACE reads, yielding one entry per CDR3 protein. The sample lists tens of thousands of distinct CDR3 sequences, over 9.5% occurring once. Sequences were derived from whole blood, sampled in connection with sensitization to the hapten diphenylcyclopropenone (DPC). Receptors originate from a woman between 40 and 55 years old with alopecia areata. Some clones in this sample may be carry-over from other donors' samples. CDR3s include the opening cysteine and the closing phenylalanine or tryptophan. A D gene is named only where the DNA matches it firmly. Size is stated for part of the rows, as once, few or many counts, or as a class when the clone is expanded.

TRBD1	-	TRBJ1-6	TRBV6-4	TGTGCCAGCAGCACCGGGACAGGGAATTCACCCCTCCACTTT	CASSTGTGNSPLHF
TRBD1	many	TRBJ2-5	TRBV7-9	TGTGCCAGCGGTCAGACAGGGGACCAAGACACCCAGTACTTC	CASGQTGDQDTQYF
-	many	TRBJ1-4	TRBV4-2	TGTGCCAGCAGCCAAGAAGCAACTAATGAAAAACTGTTTTTT	CASSQEATNEKLFF
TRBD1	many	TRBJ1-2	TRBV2	TGTGCCAGCACCGAATGGACAGGGGGCGAAAACTATGGCTACACCTTC	CASTEWTGGENYGYTF
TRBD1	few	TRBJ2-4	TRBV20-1	TGCAGTGCTGGACAGGGGGGGCACATTCAGTACTTC	CSAGQGGHIQYF
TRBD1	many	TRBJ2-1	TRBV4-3	TGCGCCAGCAGCCAGCAACTAACAGGGGGCGGGAATGAGCAGTTCTTC	CASSQQLTGGGNEQFF
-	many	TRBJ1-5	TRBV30	TGTGCCTGGAGTGTACAGAGGGGACAGCCCCAGCATTTT	CAWSVQRGQPQHF
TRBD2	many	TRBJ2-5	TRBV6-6	TGTGCCAGCAGTCGCGATAGCGGGGGGAGGGAGACCCAGTACTTC	CASSRDSGGRETQYF
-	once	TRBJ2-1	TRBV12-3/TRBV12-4	TGTGCCAGCAGTTTAGATTATGGGGGCGGGAATGAGCAGTTCTTC	CASSLDYGGGNEQFF
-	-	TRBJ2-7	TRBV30	TGTGCCTGGAGTGTTCGGGGAGGAGAGCAGTACTTC	CAWSVRGGEQYF
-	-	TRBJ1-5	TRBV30	TGTGCCTGGAGTAGAGGGGTTACTCAGCCCCAGCATTTT	CAWSRGVTQPQHF
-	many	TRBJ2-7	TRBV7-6	TGTGCCAGCAGCTTAGCAATGGACTACGAGCAGTACTTC	CASSLAMDYEQYF
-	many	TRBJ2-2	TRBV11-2	TGTGCCAGCAGCTTAGGCCTAATCACCGGGGAGCTGTTTTTT	CASSLGLITGELFF
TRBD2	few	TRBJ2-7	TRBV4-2	TGTGCCAGCAGCCAGAGTACTAGCGGTCCCTACGAGCAGTACTTC	CASSQSTSGPYEQYF
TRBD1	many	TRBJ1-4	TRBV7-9	TGTGCCAGCCGGCTGACAGGGAATGAAAAACTGTTTTTT	CASRLTGNEKLFF
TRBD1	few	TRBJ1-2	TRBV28	TGTGCCAGCAGTGGACAGGGGGCGGGCTATGGCTACACCTTC	CASSGQGAGYGYTF
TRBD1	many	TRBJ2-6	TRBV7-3	TGTGCCAGCAGCCCCGGACAGGGAGCTGGGGCCAACGTCCTGACTTTC	CASSPGQGAGANVLTF
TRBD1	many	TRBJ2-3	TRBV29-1	TGCAGCGTGGCGACAGGGTTCACAGATACGCAGTATTTT	CSVATGFTDTQYF
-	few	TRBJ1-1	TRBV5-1	TGCGCCAGCAGCTTGGACGGGTTTGAAGCTTTCTTT	CASSLDGFEAFF
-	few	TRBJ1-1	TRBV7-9	TGTGCCAGCAGCTCCCAGACCGGCCGAGGTATGAACACTGAAGCTTTCTTT	CASSSQTGRGMNTEAFF
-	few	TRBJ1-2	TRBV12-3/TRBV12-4	TGTGCCAGCAGCCCCCAGACCAGTGGCGGCTACACCTTC	CASSPQTSGGYTF
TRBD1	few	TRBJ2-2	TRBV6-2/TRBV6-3	TGTGCCAGCAGGAAACCGGGACAGGGGAACACCGGGGAGCTGTTTTTT	CASRKPGQGNTGELFF
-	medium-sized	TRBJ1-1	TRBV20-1	TGCAGTGCTAGGACAGGAGACACTGAAGCTTTCTTT	CSARTGDTEAFF
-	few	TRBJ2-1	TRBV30	TGTGCCTGGACCCGGCAGGGGAATCGGAATGAGCAGTTCTTC	CAWTRQGNRNEQFF
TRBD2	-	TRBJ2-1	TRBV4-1	TGCGCCAGCAGCCAAGGTAGCGGGGGGGCCCCTGAGCAGTTCTTC	CASSQGSGGAPEQFF
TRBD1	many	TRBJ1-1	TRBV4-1	TGCGCCAGCAGCCAAGTCCCCCCAGGGGGTGGTGACACTGAAGCTTTCTTT	CASSQVPPGGGDTEAFF
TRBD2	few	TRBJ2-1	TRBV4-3	TGCGCCAGCAGCCAGTTTACTAGCGGGGGCTCCTACAATGAGCAGTTCTTC	CASSQFTSGGSYNEQFF
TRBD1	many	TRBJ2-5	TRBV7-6	TGTGCCAGCAGCGTAGTGGGACAGGGGAGAGAGACCCAGTACTTC	CASSVVGQGRETQYF
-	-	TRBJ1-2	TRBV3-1	TGTGCCAGCAGCCGTACAGGGCAATATGGCTACACCTTC	CASSRTGQYGYTF